This is a list of T cell receptor beta chains from one sample in a study of CD8+ T cells in alopecia areata. The table came from immunoSEQ multiplex PCR; TCRdb's copy has only in-frame clones and leaves some out. The repertoire holds fewer than 200,000 clones, with about 63% as singletons. The starting material was CD4+ T cells sorted from blood, obtained at week 0. Receptors were obtained from a human donor with alopecia areata. Both conserved end residues are part of each CDR3. D genes are given only for firm matches. Part of the rows lack a size; the others show once, few, many or a class for expanded clones.

>-|TRBJ2-7|-|TRBV30
TGTGCCTGGAGTGTCCCCTCCCCGTTAGCCTCGCCTTCCTACGAGCAGTACTTC
CAWSVPSPLASPSYEQYF
>few|TRBJ1-4|TRBD1|TRBV10-3
TGTGCCATCAGTGAGTCGACAGGGTTTGAAAAACTGTTTTTT
CAISESTGFEKLFF
>-|TRBJ2-3|-|TRBV29-1
TGCAGCGTTGAAGATCTCTGGGGGCGGGGAGATACGCAGTATTTT
CSVEDLWGRGDTQYF
>-|TRBJ1-2|TRBD1|TRBV4-2
TGTGCCAGCAGCCATCCCGGGGGGGACAGGGGGCGCATTGGCTACACCTTC
CASSHPGGDRGRIGYTF
>-|TRBJ1-1|-|TRBV29-1
TGCAGCGTATTTGGACAGTGGACGGAGAACACTGAAGCTTTCTTT
CSVFGQWTENTEAFF
>-|TRBJ1-6|-|TRBV30
TGTGCCTGGACCATCGCGGGGCGTTCACCCCTCCACTTT
CAWTIAGRSPLHF
>-|TRBJ2-1|TRBD2|TRBV7-3
TGTGCCAGCAGCCCTCGGACTAGCGGGGGCCACAATGAGCAGTTCTTC
CASSPRTSGGHNEQFF
>-|TRBJ1-1|TRBD1|TRBV29-1
TGCAGCGTTGGGACAGGGATAATTGAAGCTTTCTTT
CSVGTGIIEAFF
>-|TRBJ1-5|-|TRBV9
TGTGCCAGCAGTGAAGGGCCCGATCAGCCCCAGCATTTT
CASSEGPDQPQHF
>few|TRBJ2-3|TRBD1|TRBV29-1
TGCAGCGTGACGGGACAGGGGCTTGGAGATACGCAGTATTTT
CSVTGQGLGDTQYF
>-|TRBJ2-1|TRBD1|TRBV2
TGTGCCAGCAGTGAAAGGACAGGGGGGAATTACAATGAGCAGTTCTTC
CASSERTGGNYNEQFF
>-|TRBJ1-2|-|TRBV25-1
TGTGCCAGCAGTGACTATGACAGGCCGACTGGCTACACCTTC
CASSDYDRPTGYTF
>-|TRBJ1-5|-|TRBV2
TGTGCCAGCACCAAAAGTGGACCCCAGCCCCAGCATTTT
CASTKSGPQPQHF
>-|TRBJ1-1|-|TRBV29-1
TGCAGCGTTGTAGGCCGACAGAACACTGAAGCTTTCTTT
CSVVGRQNTEAFF
>-|TRBJ2-4|-|TRBV6-5
TGTGCCAGCAGTTACGACGGAAAAAACATTCAGTACTTC
CASSYDGKNIQYF
>-|TRBJ1-3|-|TRBV25-1
TGTGCCAGCAGTGGAGGGACGGCCGGTTTCTCTGGAAACACCATATATTTT
CASSGGTAGFSGNTIYF
>few|TRBJ2-5|TRBD2|TRBV5-1
TGCGCCAGCAGCTTCGGGGGGGCCCAGGAGACCCAGTACTTC
CASSFGGAQETQYF
>-|TRBJ1-2|TRBD1|TRBV11-2
TGTGCCAGCAGCCTTACGGACAGGGGCGGCTATGGCTACACCTTC
CASSLTDRGGYGYTF
>-|TRBJ1-6|TRBD1|TRBV7-8
TGTGCCAGCAGTCGGACTAGGACAGGGCCTTCACCCCTCCACTTT
CASSRTRTGPSPLHF
>-|TRBJ1-6|-|TRBV25-1
TGTGCCAGCAGTGAATTCGGTTATAATTCACCCCTCCACTTT
CASSEFGYNSPLHF
>-|TRBJ2-1|-|TRBV4-1
TGCGCCAGCAGCCCTAGCCCCCGGTTATCGGATGAGCAGTTCTTC
CASSPSPRLSDEQFF
>-|TRBJ1-6|-|TRBV4-2
TGTGCCAGCAGCCAAGACCTCGCAGGTCCTTTCTCCTATAATTCACCCCTCCACTTT
CASSQDLAGPFSYNSPLHF
>-|TRBJ2-2|-|TRBV25-1
TGTGCCAGCACGAGGACCCACACCGGGGAGCTGTTTTTT
CASTRTHTGELFF
>-|TRBJ2-7|TRBD1|TRBV23-1
TGCGCCAGCAGTCAACGCAGGGGGCCCTACGAGCAGTACTTC
CASSQRRGPYEQYF
>-|TRBJ1-2|-|TRBV4-1
TGCGCCAGCAGCCATACACAGGGACCCTATGGCTACACCTTC
CASSHTQGPYGYTF
>few|TRBJ2-7|-|TRBV29-1
TGCAGCGTTGGACTTCCCGCAAACTACGAGCAGTACTTC
CSVGLPANYEQYF
>-|TRBJ2-5|TRBD2|TRBV5-1
TGCGCCAGCAGACTAGCGGGGGGCACGGTTGGCGAGACCCAGTACTTC
CASRLAGGTVGETQYF
>-|TRBJ2-5|-|TRBV7-9
TGTGCCAGCAGCGCCCAGGCGGGACGAGAGACCCAGTACTTC
CASSAQAGRETQYF
>-|TRBJ2-7|TRBD1|TRBV9
TGTGCCAGCAGCCCTTACGGAGGACAGGGAAGGGTAGAGCAGTACTTC
CASSPYGGQGRVEQYF
>few|TRBJ1-1|-|TRBV5-6
TGTGCCAGCAGCTTTGGGGTGGGAGGTGAAGCTTTCTTT
CASSFGVGGEAFF
>-|TRBJ2-7|-|TRBV15
TGTGCCACCAGCAGGGACCCAGGTAGGGCCTACGAGCAGTACTTC
CATSRDPGRAYEQYF
>-|TRBJ1-1|-|TRBV10-3
TGTGCCATCAGTGAGCCCCCGGAGAACACTGAAGCTTTCTTT
CAISEPPENTEAFF
>-|TRBJ1-5|-|TRBV19
TGTGCCAGTAGTACGGACAGAACCAATCAGCCCCAGCATTTT
CASSTDRTNQPQHF
>-|TRBJ2-7|-|TRBV29-1
TGCAGCGTTGAATCTACCTTCGGCACCTACGAGCAGTACTTC
CSVESTFGTYEQYF
>-|TRBJ1-5|-|TRBV18
TGTGCCAGCTCATTCGGGGGGGATCAGCCCCAGCATTTT
CASSFGGDQPQHF
>-|TRBJ1-1|-|TRBV5-1
TGCGCCAGCAGCTTGGCGAAAGGGCTCCAGGGGGAAGCTTTCTTT
CASSLAKGLQGEAFF
>-|TRBJ1-6|-|TRBV19
TGTGCCAGTAGCAAAAACCACGGAGGGGATTCACCCCTCCACTTT
CASSKNHGGDSPLHF
>-|TRBJ2-5|-|TRBV29-1
TGCAGCGCCACCCAAGAGACCCAGTACTTC
CSATQETQYF
>many|TRBJ1-2|-|TRBV29-1
TGCAGCGTCCCGGAGATCGACACCTCATCGGGCTACACCTTC
CSVPEIDTSSGYTF
>-|TRBJ1-1|-|TRBV4-1
TGCGCCAGCAGAAGCGGGAACACTGAAGCTTTCTTT
CASRSGNTEAFF
>-|TRBJ1-2|TRBD1|TRBV29-1
TGCAGCGCCGAGGGACAGACTTATGGCTACACCTTC
CSAEGQTYGYTF
>-|TRBJ2-3|-|TRBV9
TGTGCCAGCAGCGTACGAACTAGCACAGATACGCAGTATTTT
CASSVRTSTDTQYF
>few|TRBJ2-1|-|TRBV7-8
TGTGCCAGCAGCTTAGTCAGTGGGCTGGGCAATGAGCAGTTCTTC
CASSLVSGLGNEQFF
>few|TRBJ2-7|-|TRBV29-1
TGCAGCGTGGTCGACTACGAGCAGTACTTC
CSVVDYEQYF
>-|TRBJ1-6|-|TRBV9
TGTGCCAGCAGCGTAGAAGTTGAGGACTCACCCCTCCACTTT
CASSVEVEDSPLHF
>once|TRBJ2-2|TRBD2|TRBV29-1
TGCAGCGTACGACTAGCGGGTGCCGGGGAGCTGTTTTTT
CSVRLAGAGELFF
>few|TRBJ2-5|-|TRBV9
TGTGCCAGACCGGACCTGCGGGGGACAGAGCCCCACCAAGAGACCCAGTACTTC
CARPDLRGTEPHQETQYF
>few|TRBJ2-5|-|TRBV2
TGTGCCAGCAGCCAGGGACTTGTCCAAGAGACCCAGTACTTC
CASSQGLVQETQYF
>few|TRBJ2-3|-|TRBV30
TGTGCCGGGGGGATAGATACGCAGTATTTT
CAGGIDTQYF
>-|TRBJ1-1|-|TRBV5-6
TGTGCCAGCAGCTCCACCACCCAGGCTGAAGCTTTCTTT
CASSSTTQAEAFF
>-|TRBJ2-7|-|TRBV12-5
TGTGCTAGTGGTTTGGGCGGTGAGCAGTACTTC
CASGLGGEQYF
>-|TRBJ2-3|-|TRBV5-1
TGCGCCAGCAGGCCAGGGACCACAGATACGCAGTATTTT
CASRPGTTDTQYF
>-|TRBJ2-3|TRBD2|TRBV6-4
TGTGCCAGCAGTGAAGCGGGGGGCCCGACAGATACGCAGTATTTT
CASSEAGGPTDTQYF
>-|TRBJ1-2|-|TRBV4-2
TGTGCCAGCAGCCAAGAACCCTCGCTTGTAGGCTATGGCTACACCTTC
CASSQEPSLVGYGYTF